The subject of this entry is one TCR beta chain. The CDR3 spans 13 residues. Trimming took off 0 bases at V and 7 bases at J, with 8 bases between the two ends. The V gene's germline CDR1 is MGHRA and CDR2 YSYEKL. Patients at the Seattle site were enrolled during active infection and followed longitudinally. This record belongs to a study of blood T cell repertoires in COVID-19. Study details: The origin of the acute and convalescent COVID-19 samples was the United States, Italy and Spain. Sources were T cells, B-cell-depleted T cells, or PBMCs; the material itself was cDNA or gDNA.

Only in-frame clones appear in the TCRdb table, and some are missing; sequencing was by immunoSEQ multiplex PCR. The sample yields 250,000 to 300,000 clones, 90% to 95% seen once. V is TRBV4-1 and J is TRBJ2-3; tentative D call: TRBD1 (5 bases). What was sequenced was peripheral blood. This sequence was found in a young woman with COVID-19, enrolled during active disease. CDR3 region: CASSQDQGNTQYF. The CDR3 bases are TGCGCCAGCAGCCAAGACCAGGGAAATACGCAGTATTTT.